This is a list of T cell receptor beta chains from one sample in a study of OX40 agonist ivuxolimab in advanced cancers. Using immunoSEQ multiplex PCR, the repertoire was profiled, and TCRdb retains in-frame clones only, with some absent. The repertoire holds approximately 100,000 clones, with roughly 84% as singletons. Sequenced material: CD4+ or CD8+ T cells sorted from blood, taken in a trial of the OX40 agonist ivuxolimab. The receptor set was obtained from an adult with an advanced solid tumor such as melanoma, head and neck, liver or kidney cancer. Each CDR3 is given with its conserved first and last residue. The D gene is left open where the match is weak. The size entry is marked missing in some rows and otherwise reads once, few, many or a size class.

v_gene	abundance	d_gene	j_gene	CDR3nt	CDR3aa
TRBV27	NA	NA	TRBJ2-1	TGTGCCAGCAGCACAGGGTACAAGTACAATGAGCAGTTCTTC	CASSTGYKYNEQFF
TRBV6-4	NA	TRBD1	TRBJ2-2	TGTGCCAGCAGAAGGACAGGACGCACCGGGGAGCTGTTTTTT	CASRRTGRTGELFF
TRBV27	NA	NA	TRBJ2-3	TGTGCCAGTGGGAAGACAGCCCTTGACACAGATACGCAGTATTTT	CASGKTALDTDTQYF
TRBV27	few	NA	TRBJ2-1	TGTGCCAGCAGTGACAGGACCCTCGACAATGAGCAGTTCTTC	CASSDRTLDNEQFF
TRBV5-5	NA	TRBD2	TRBJ2-7	TGTGCCAGCAGCTTGGCAGCGGGAGTGAACGAGCAGTACTTC	CASSLAAGVNEQYF
TRBV19	NA	TRBD2	TRBJ2-1	TGTGCCAGTAGTCCAAGGACTAGTTATAATAATGAGCAGTTCTTC	CASSPRTSYNNEQFF
TRBV9	NA	NA	TRBJ1-3	TGTGCCAGCAGTTTAGGAGGCTTCTCTGGAAACACCATATATTTT	CASSLGGFSGNTIYF
TRBV5-1	NA	NA	TRBJ2-2	TGCGCCAGCAGCTTGAATGTTGTCGGGGAGCTGTTTTTT	CASSLNVVGELFF
TRBV2	NA	NA	TRBJ2-1	TGTGCCAGCAGTGATGTGGAACAACTCCAACACAATGAGCAGTTCTTC	CASSDVEQLQHNEQFF
TRBV7-2	NA	NA	TRBJ2-7	TGTGCCAGCAGCCCGGGGATCCCCTACGAGCAGTACTTC	CASSPGIPYEQYF
TRBV7-3	NA	NA	TRBJ2-7	TGTGCCAGCAGCCGGGCGGGCGGCGAGACCTACGAGCAGTACTTC	CASSRAGGETYEQYF
TRBV10-1	few	NA	TRBJ2-7	TGCGCCAGCAGTGTCGGACAGAACTACGAGCAGTACTTC	CASSVGQNYEQYF
TRBV7-2	NA	TRBD1	TRBJ2-1	TGTGCCAGCCGGGACAGGGGCCTATACAATGAGCAGTTCTTC	CASRDRGLYNEQFF
TRBV27	NA	TRBD1	TRBJ2-5	TGTGCCAGCAGAAAAAACAGGGGGATAGAGACCCAGTACTTC	CASRKNRGIETQYF
TRBV7-2	NA	TRBD1	TRBJ2-7	TGTGCCAGCAGCTTCTCTATCGGACAGGGGTCCGAGCAGTACTTC	CASSFSIGQGSEQYF
TRBV4-1	NA	TRBD2	TRBJ2-2	TGCGCCAGCAGCCAGAGCCGGACTAGCGCCGGGGAGCTGTTTTTT	CASSQSRTSAGELFF
TRBV18	NA	NA	TRBJ1-3	TGTGCCAGCTCACCCAACACCGACGTCTCTGGAAACACCATATATTTT	CASSPNTDVSGNTIYF
TRBV5-1	NA	NA	TRBJ2-1	TGCGCCAGCAGCTCCTGGGGGGGCCCCTACAATGAGCAGTTCTTC	CASSSWGGPYNEQFF